This note documents a single T cell receptor beta chain sequence. What it binds is not known. At the DNA level, this CDR3 is encoded by other sequences in the same sample as well. The data are from a study of shared clonotypes between healthy human individuals. The data were produced by immunoSEQ multiplex PCR, yet TCRdb's version contains in-frame clones alone and is incomplete. Found here are 1.6 million or so clones, 95% to 97% of them singletons; the top ten hold about 1.2%. Findings of the study overall: Clonotypes which were not shared had lower generation probabilities than clonotypes that all four donors shared.

The sequencing sample was made of naive CD4+ T cells sorted from blood. The subset here: CD45RA+ positively selected. The origin of this receptor is a man aged 25-45 years in good health.

In nucleotides, the CDR3 is TGTGCCAGCAGCAAACTAGCGGGAGTCTACAATGAGCAGTTCTTC. It yields the protein CASSKLAGVYNEQFF. The V gene is TRBV7-2, the J gene TRBJ2-1; the match to TRBD2 covers 11 bases. This CDR3 is built from 15 residues. Trimming removed 5 bases from V and 3 bases from J; junction bases left unmatched: 3. CDR1 SGHTA and CDR2 FQGNSA come from the germline V gene.